Shown below are 12 T cell receptor beta chains from a single sample sequenced in a study of cytomegalovirus exposure and HLA in healthy donors. PCR used 60 Vbeta primers and 13 Jbeta primers. Sequencing was performed with immunoSEQ multiplex PCR; in TCRdb, only in-frame clones are kept and a portion is missing. The table has some 140,000 clones, 70% to 80% seen once. Sequencing input: PBMCs. These receptors were collected from a woman between 50 and 59 years old in good health and CMV-seropositive.

The rearrangement uses TRBV4-2 and TRBJ1-1; 10 bases fit TRBD1. Per germline, CDR1 LGHNA and CDR2 YNFKEQ. Trimming cost V 4 bases and J 3 bases; bases outside gene matches: 8. The CDR3 contains 16 residues. DNA for the CDR3: TGTGCCAGCAGCCGTAGGGACAGGGGTTTTGACACTGAAGCTTTCTTT. Amino acid sequence: CASSRRDRGFDTEAFF.

The chain joins TRBV2 to TRBJ2-5; TRBD1 matches 8 bases. Germline V gene lookup returns CDR1 SNHLY and CDR2 FYNNEI. CDR3 length: 14 amino acids. With 5 bases clipped from V and 3 bases from J, the junction kept 5 bases outside the gene matches. CDR3: CASSQRTGKETQYF. CDR3 nucleotide sequence: TGTGCCAGCAGTCAAAGGACAGGGAAAGAGACCCAGTACTTC.

V gene TRBV10-3 combines with J gene TRBJ2-1, with TRBD2 matching over 8 bases. Germline V lookup: CDR1 ENHRY, CDR2 SYGVKD. V shed 2 bases and J 8 bases; nucleotides not matched to a gene: 11. The CDR3 is made up of 16 amino acids. CDR3 region: CAISEPRGGGTYEQFF. The CDR3 DNA reads TGTGCCATCAGTGAGCCGCGGGGCGGGGGGACCTATGAGCAGTTCTTC.

This clone occurred a few times. This chain joins TRBV7-6 and TRBJ2-1; 7 nucleotides align to TRBD2. Germline-derived CDR1 and CDR2 are SGHVS and FNYEAQ. The CDR3 length is 14 residues. After removal of 1 base from V and 8 bases from J, the junction contained 5 bases not matched to a gene. The CDR3 DNA reads as TGTGCCAGCAGCTTAGGACTAGCATTCGATGAGCAGTTCTTC. Protein: CASSLGLAFDEQFF. Full variable domain (rest looked up from reference TRBV7-6 and TRBJ2-1): GAGVSQSPRYKVTKRGQDVALRCDPISGHVSLYWYRQALGQGPEFLTYFNYEAQQDKSGLPNDRFSAERPEGSISTLTIQRTEQRDSAMYRCASSLGLAFDEQFFGPGTRLTVL.

The chain employs TRBV5-1 and TRBJ2-7; TRBD1 matches at 9 bases. Germline V gives CDR1 SGHRS, CDR2 YFSETQ. The CDR3 runs 17 residues. The J segment lost 6 bases and the V segment lost 0 bases, leaving 13 bases of the junction unmatched. This chain's CDR3 is CASSLGGGGTGMSEQYF. CDR3 bases: TGCGCCAGCAGCTTGGGGGGGGGCGGGACAGGGATGAGCGAGCAGTACTTC.

This chain uses TRBV4-1 with TRBJ2-1; 8 bases align to TRBD2. The CDR3 length is 15 residues. Germline lookup yields CDR1 MGHRA and CDR2 YSYEKL. The trim removed 0 bases at V and 3 bases at J, leaving 1 base unmatched. CDR3 sequence reads: CASSQDLAGYNEQFF. In DNA, the CDR3 is TGCGCCAGCAGCCAAGACCTAGCGGGCTACAATGAGCAGTTCTTC.

This rearrangement joins TRBV6-1 to TRBJ2-5; D may be TRBD2 (6 bases). This CDR3 has 14 residues. Germline CDR1 is MNHNS and CDR2 is SASEGT. V dropped 5 bases and J dropped 1 base, with 11 bases sitting between them. CDR3 DNA sequence: TGTGCCAGCAGTATCGGGGGTCGCCAAGAGACCCAGTACTTC. This encodes CASSIGGRQETQYF.

This chain uses TRBV10-2 with TRBJ2-7, with D possibly matching TRBD2 (5 bases). CDR3 length: 14 amino acids. The germline V gene has CDR1 WSHSY and CDR2 SAAADI. The V and J ends lost 10 bases and 3 bases respectively, with 19 bases between them. The CDR3 loop reads CAIGEGLAHYEQYF. The CDR3 DNA reads as TGCGCCATCGGGGAAGGGTTAGCACACTACGAGCAGTACTTC.

The chain is built from TRBV5-1 and TRBJ2-5, with D possibly matching TRBD1 (5 bases). Per germline, CDR1 SGHRS and CDR2 YFSETQ. The length of the CDR3 is 16 residues. V dropped 2 bases and J dropped 2 bases, with 16 bases sitting between them. CDR3 coding DNA: TGCGCCAGCAGCTTCGGCGACACAGGAATACAAGAGACCCAGTACTTC. Its protein product is CASSFGDTGIQETQYF. Based on the CDR3 plus reference TRBV5-1 and TRBJ2-5, the full variable domain is KAGVTQTPRYLIKTRGQQVTLSCSPISGHRSVSWYQQTPGQGLQFLFEYFSETQRNKGNFPGRFSGRQFSNSRSEMNVSTLELGDSALYLCASSFGDTGIQETQYFGPGTRLLVL.

The rearrangement uses TRBV28 and TRBJ2-1; the D is unclear. Germline V gene lookup returns CDR1 MDHEN and CDR2 SYDVKM. Trimming stripped 4 bases from V and 10 bases from J, with 20 bases between. The CDR3 loop spans 15 amino acids. DNA of the CDR3: TGTGCCAGCAGTTATCCCCCACTACAAGGTTCGGAGCAGTTCTTC. Protein sequence: CASSYPPLQGSEQFF.

The genes are TRBV7-9 and TRBJ2-7; 9 bases map to TRBD1. The CDR3 contains 14 residues. V shed 5 bases, J shed 3 bases, and the junction held 5 bases outside the gene matches. The germline CDR1 and CDR2 sequences are SEHNR and FQNEAQ (reference sequence). CDR3: CASSRGTGNYEQYF. The CDR3 DNA reads TGTGCCAGCAGCCGCGGGACAGGGAACTACGAGCAGTACTTC.

The count of this clone is one. The chain joins TRBV4-3 to TRBJ2-7; 8 nucleotides agree with TRBD1. The junction had 8 bases not matched to a gene; V was cut back by 2 bases and J by 2 bases. This CDR3 spans 16 amino acids. Germline CDR1 is LGHNA and CDR2 is YSLEER. The CDR3 protein is CASSQIFGTGPYEQYF. The CDR3 DNA follows: TGCGCCAGCAGCCAAATATTCGGGACAGGCCCCTACGAGCAGTACTTC.